This TCR beta chain emerged from a study of neurological immune-mediated disorders. Unsorted libraries were generated from 2 million PBMCs. These cells had been stored in RNAlater at -80 C. Study results and caveats: None of the CDR3 amino acid sequences of expanded clones were shared across subjects, and this suggested private repertoires in all groups. Clinical and MRI features did not associate with the cluster found in multiple sclerosis patients.

V shed 5 bases and J shed 1 base, with 7 bases lying between them. Germline loops: CDR1 LGHDT, CDR2 YNNKEL (reference sequence). CDR3 size: 13 residues. 5'RACE employing 10-nucleotide random UMIs yielded the cDNA. From the 5' RACE reads, TCRdb called clonotypes with MiXCR, one entry per CDR3 protein. The profile shows 78,000 or so distinct CDR3 sequences, roughly 4.7% of them singletons. This clonotype was seen repeatedly, ten times or more. Its antigen remains unknown. This receptor was obtained from a woman younger than 45 with multiple sclerosis. This chain uses TRBV3-1 with TRBJ2-3; D perhaps matches TRBD2 (5 bases). Sequencing was carried out using PBMCs. In DNA, the CDR3 is TGTGCCAGCAGCGCCGGGGGCACAGATACGCAGTATTTT. Its protein is CASSAGGTDTQYF.